The 23 T cell receptor beta chains below come from one sample, sequenced in a study of cytomegalovirus exposure and HLA in healthy donors. Use of 60 Vbeta and 13 Jbeta primers characterized the PCR. Data came from immunoSEQ multiplex PCR; TCRdb stores just in-frame clones and leaves some out. The sample lists over 80,000 clones; 73% were seen once. The sequenced material came from PBMCs. The source is a middle-aged man in good health and CMV-seronegative.

This clone has a handful of counts. This chain links TRBV19 with TRBJ1-1; D remains unclear. The V gene lost 2 bases and the J gene lost 4 bases, with 8 bases spanning the gap. There are 13 residues in the CDR3. Looked up from germline, CDR1 is LNHDA and CDR2 is SQIVND (reference sequence). Here the CDR3 DNA reads TGTGCCAGTAGTATATTCGGGGTCACTGAAGCTTTCTTT. Its translation is CASSIFGVTEAFF.

The chain is built from TRBV6-5 and TRBJ2-2; perhaps TRBD2 as D (5 bases). Germline V gene sequence: CDR1 MNHEY, CDR2 SVGAGI. CDR3 length equals 15 residues. The V and J ends lost 6 bases and 2 bases respectively, with 13 bases between them. CDR3 residues: CASRMAGLNTGELFF. The CDR3 DNA reads as TGTGCCAGCAGAATGGCGGGTTTAAACACCGGGGAGCTGTTTTTT.

V usage is TRBV28 and J usage is TRBJ1-5; D gene unclear. Germline CDR1 is MDHEN and CDR2 is SYDVKM. Trimming left V 6 bases short and J 5 bases short, with 8 bases between. The CDR3 runs to 12 residues. CDR3 sequence: CASRGRDQPQHF. The CDR3 DNA reads as TGTGCCAGCAGAGGGAGAGATCAGCCCCAGCATTTT.

CDR3 nucleotides: TGCGCCAGCAGCGCCGGGACTAGCGGGGGGGCTTACAATGAGCAGTTCTTC. Its protein product is CASSAGTSGGAYNEQFF. The chain couples TRBV5-1 to TRBJ2-1, with 16 positions matching TRBD2. The CDR3 is made up of 17 amino acids. Germline assignment: CDR1 SGHRS and CDR2 YFSETQ. After removal of 4 bases from V and 4 bases from J, the junction contained 5 bases not matched to a gene.

This chain connects TRBV7-9 to TRBJ1-2; tentatively, D is TRBD1 (5 bases). V lost 8 bases and J lost 0, with 13 bases in between. The germline V gene encodes CDR1 SEHNR and CDR2 FQNEAQ (reference sequence). This CDR3 contains 14 residues. The CDR3 DNA sequence: TGTGCCAGCTATCCAGGGCGAGCTAACTATGGCTACACCTTC. This gives the protein CASYPGRANYGYTF.

The genes are TRBV14 and TRBJ1-2, with 7 bases identical to TRBD1. V was clipped by 4 bases and J by 1 base; unmatched bases: 6. CDR1 is SGHDN, CDR2 FVKESK, per germline. The CDR3 loop spans 15 amino acids. The CDR3 DNA reads as TGTGCCAGCAGCCGGGACAGCTTCAATAACTATGGCTACACCTTC. Its translation is CASSRDSFNNYGYTF.

Here the CDR3 DNA reads TGTGCCAGCAGCCAAGAGCCGGGACAGACTTACTATGGCTACACCTTC. It encodes CASSQEPGQTYYGYTF. V and J are TRBV4-2 and TRBJ1-2, with TRBD1 matching over 7 bases. The V segment lost 0 bases and the J segment 3 bases; nucleotides outside the gene matches: 7. Germline loops: CDR1 LGHNA, CDR2 YNFKEQ. CDR3 length equals 16 residues.

This clone has just a few counts. The chain has TRBV7-3 and TRBJ2-1, with D tentatively TRBD2 (5 bases). Per the germline V gene, CDR1 is SGHTA and CDR2 is FQGTGA. The CDR3 loop spans 14 amino acids. V was pared by 5 bases and J by 1 base, with 9 bases between. In nucleotides, the CDR3 is TGTGCCAGCAGCCTGACGGGATCCTACAATGAGCAGTTCTTC. Translation gives CASSLTGSYNEQFF.

About this clone: A junction end diverges from the germline sequence, so it may reflect a read error. Here the CDR3 reads CASIQWTGFSYGYTF. The DNA of the CDR3 is TGCGCCAGCATCCAATGGACAGGGTTTAGTTATGGCTACACCTTC. V is TRBV4-3 and J is TRBJ1-2; 8 positions match TRBD1. Germline V gene sequence: CDR1 LGHNA, CDR2 YSLEER. This CDR3 is built from 15 residues.

The chain is built from TRBV6-5 and TRBJ1-4; TRBD1 matches 7 bases. The germline V gene has CDR1 MNHEY and CDR2 SVGAGI. J lost 8 bases, V lost 6 bases, and 9 bases had no gene match. The CDR3 sequence is 14 residues long. The CDR3 DNA is TGTGCCAGCAGCTACCGGGACAGCCGAGAAAAACTGTTTTTT. Translating gives CASSYRDSREKLFF.

For this clone: This sample also contains other DNA sequences that code for the same CDR3. The genes are TRBV4-1 and TRBJ1-2; the D is unclear. V was trimmed by 1 base and J by 2 bases, leaving 11 bases between them. CDR3 length: 15 amino acids. Germline values: CDR1 MGHRA, CDR2 YSYEKL. This chain's CDR3 is CASSQGGGINYGYTF. CDR3 nucleotide sequence: TGCGCCAGCAGCCAAGGAGGAGGAATAAACTATGGCTACACCTTC.

V and J are TRBV7-8 and TRBJ1-2, with TRBD1 matching 9 bases. CDR1 SGHVS and CDR2 FQNEAQ come from the germline V gene. V shed 5 bases and J 14 bases; nucleotides not matched to a gene: 12. The CDR3 loop spans 13 amino acids. The CDR3 DNA reads as TGTGCCAGCAGCAACAACCTGGACAGGGGCCGGACCTTC. This sequence encodes CASSNNLDRGRTF. Combining the CDR3 with reference TRBV7-8 and TRBJ1-2 gives the whole variable domain GAGVSQSPRYKVAKRGQDVALRCDPISGHVSLFWYQQALGQGPEFLTYFQNEAQLDKSGLPSDRFFAERPEGSVSTLKIQRTQQEDSAVYLCASSNNLDRGRTFGSGTRLTVV.

The CDR3: CASSIDWSSLEQFF. The CDR3 DNA follows: TGTGCCAGTAGTATAGATTGGTCTAGCCTGGAGCAGTTCTTC. The rearrangement joins TRBV19 to TRBJ2-1; perhaps TRBD2 as D (5 bases). The CDR3 is 14 residues long. Trimming took off 0 bases at V and 10 bases at J, with 13 bases between the two ends. The germline CDR1 and CDR2 sequences are LNHDA and SQIVND (reference sequence).

The rearrangement links TRBV5-4 to TRBJ1-2; 8 bases match TRBD1. With V trimmed by 4 bases and J by 8 bases, 16 bases remained unmatched. Germline lookup yields CDR1 SGHNT and CDR2 YYREEE (reference sequence). There are 16 residues in the CDR3. Written as DNA, the CDR3 is TGTGCCAGCAGCGCTCCGGGAGGACAGGGTCTGTTCGGCTACACCTTC. Translation: CASSAPGGQGLFGYTF.

This clone appeared a few times. The chain combines TRBV2 with TRBJ2-1; a weak D match, TRBD2 (5 bases). CDR1 and CDR2 from the germline V gene are SNHLY and FYNNEI. V gave up 6 bases and J gave up 6 bases, with 9 bases separating them. The CDR3 extends over 12 amino acids. The CDR3 reads CASSGLFNEQFF. CDR3 sequence (DNA): TGTGCCAGCAGCGGACTGTTCAATGAGCAGTTCTTC.

The V and J genes are TRBV9 and TRBJ2-1, with 7 positions matching TRBD2. The CDR3 loop spans 14 amino acids. In germline, CDR1 is SGDLS, CDR2 YYNGEE. V gave up 4 bases and J gave up 4 bases; unmatched junction bases: 5. CDR3 in DNA: TGTGCCAGCAGCCAGGGCGGGGGATACAATGAGCAGTTCTTC. Translating gives CASSQGGGYNEQFF.

The J gene is TRBJ2-3, the V gene TRBV5-8; maybe TRBD2 (5 bases). V lost 6 bases, J lost 1 base, and 18 bases lay in between. Germline assignment: CDR1 SGHTS and CDR2 YDEGEE. The CDR3 contains 16 residues. CDR3: CASNRPVSAGTDTQYF. DNA for the CDR3: TGTGCCAGCAACCGCCCCGTTTCAGCGGGCACAGATACGCAGTATTTT.

In this sample, this clone turned up many times. This chain uses TRBV6-1 with TRBJ2-4, with D tentatively TRBD2 (6 bases). The CDR3 covers 16 residues. Germline V gene data show CDR1 as MNHNS and CDR2 as SASEGT. Between the trimmed V and J ends, which lost 2 bases and 1 base, there was a span of 12 bases. The CDR3 DNA reads TGTGCCAGCAGTGAAATGTGGGGGGTGGCCAAAAACATTCAGTACTTC. Protein sequence: CASSEMWGVAKNIQYF.

There are a few counts of this clone. V and J are TRBV6-1 and TRBJ1-1; 7 bases fit TRBD1. The trim removed 5 bases at V and 8 bases at J, leaving 11 bases unmatched. This CDR3 comprises 14 residues. From germline, CDR1 is MNHNS and CDR2 SASEGT. The CDR3 region is CASSTRTGAREAFF. CDR3 DNA: TGTGCCAGCAGTACTCGTACAGGGGCTAGGGAAGCTTTCTTT.

This clone was seen only a few times. J is TRBJ2-5 and V is TRBV29-1, with D perhaps matching TRBD2 (7 bases). In germline, CDR1 is SQVTM, CDR2 ANQGSEA. V gave up 7 bases and J gave up 4 bases, with 13 bases separating them. This CDR3 is built from 12 residues. The chain's CDR3 is CSAEGGRETQYF. CDR3 DNA: TGCAGCGCCGAGGGGGGGCGAGAGACCCAGTACTTC.

This chain links TRBV30 with TRBJ1-2, with D tentatively TRBD1 (6 bases). The germline CDR1 and CDR2 sequences are GTSNPN and SVGIG (reference sequence). V was clipped by 2 bases and J by 6 bases, with 22 bases between them. This CDR3 region has 16 residues. In DNA, the CDR3 is TGTGCCTGGAGTCCCCGACAGGAGGTAATAACGGATGGCTACACCTTC. Amino acid sequence: CAWSPRQEVITDGYTF.

The chain employs TRBV29-1 and TRBJ1-2, with D hard to call. Germline V gene data show CDR1 as SQVTM and CDR2 as ANQGSEA. There are 12 residues in the CDR3. V gave up 6 bases and J gave up 7 bases, with 15 bases separating them. CDR3 amino acids: CSVHPQVLGYTF. The CDR3 coding sequence is TGCAGCGTCCACCCCCAGGTTCTTGGCTACACCTTC.

The CDR3 spells CASSFGKGTRGNEKLFF. The CDR3 DNA is TGTGCCAGCAGCTTCGGAAAGGGGACGCGGGGTAATGAAAAACTGTTTTTT. The chain is built from TRBV7-9 and TRBJ1-4; weak D call: TRBD1 (5 bases). There are 17 residues in the CDR3. From germline, CDR1 is SEHNR and CDR2 FQNEAQ (reference sequence). Trimming pared 3 bases from V and 4 bases from J, leaving 18 bases between.